These T cell receptor beta chains were read from a single sample in a study of T cells after yellow fever vaccination. TCRdb reprocessed the 5' RACE reads with MiXCR, giving one entry per CDR3 protein. Among about 240,000 distinct CDR3 sequences listed, about 7% were seen once. The sequences come from CD4+ T cells sorted from PBMCs, collected 15 days after the yellow fever booster vaccination. The receptors shown here come from a man aged 25 to 40 who received the YFV17D yellow fever vaccine. Each CDR3 is given with its conserved first and last residue. D genes are given only for firm matches. Expanded clones get a size class; other rows say once, few or many, or leave the size out.

>TRBV20-1|few|TRBJ2-3|NA
TGCAGTGCTAGAAGGGGCGGGGACACAGATACGCAGTATTTT
CSARRGGDTDTQYF
>TRBV6-1|NA|TRBJ2-7|NA
TGTGCCAGCAGGCTCGAGGGGGGATCCTCGGGAGAGCAGTACTTC
CASRLEGGSSGEQYF
>TRBV29-1|many|TRBJ2-7|TRBD2
TGCAGCGTTGAATCACTAGCGGGGGACGAGCAGTACTTC
CSVESLAGDEQYF
>TRBV5-6|many|TRBJ2-5|NA
TGTGCCAGCAGCTTAAGGAACGGGGAGACCCAGTACTTC
CASSLRNGETQYF
>TRBV29-1|few|TRBJ2-3|TRBD2
TGCAGCGTTGTTGGTAGCGGGACGCGCACAGATACGCAGTATTTT
CSVVGSGTRTDTQYF
>TRBV6-5|NA|TRBJ2-4|NA
TGTGCCAGCACGGTCCAAAACATTCAGTACTTC
CASTVQNIQYF
>TRBV20-1|few|TRBJ1-2|NA
TGCAGTGCTAGAGTCCGCCCCGGACGGGATGGCTACACCTTC
CSARVRPGRDGYTF
>TRBV7-8|few|TRBJ2-1|NA
TGTGCCAGCAGCCCATCGGAAGGACACCTAATGGGATACAATGAGCAGTTCTTC
CASSPSEGHLMGYNEQFF
>TRBV5-6|NA|TRBJ1-4|NA
TGTGCCAGCAGCAGCCTAACACTGCTTGGGGGGGAAAAACTGTTTTTT
CASSSLTLLGGEKLFF
>TRBV5-1|NA|TRBJ2-7|NA
TGCGCCAGCAGCTTGGCGAGCTCGGCGGGGGCCCTCTACGAGCAGTACTTC
CASSLASSAGALYEQYF
>TRBV1|few|TRBJ1-1|NA
TGCACCAGCAGCCGGCCCACTGAAGCTTTCTTT
CTSSRPTEAFF
>TRBV20-1|few|TRBJ1-2|NA
TGCAGTGCTAGAGAGGGAGCCAACTATGGCTACACCTTC
CSAREGANYGYTF
>TRBV6-5|many|TRBJ2-5|NA
TGTGCCAGCTATGGGGGAGAGACCCAGTACTTC
CASYGGETQYF
>TRBV5-6|few|TRBJ2-1|TRBD2
TGTGCCAGCAGCCCCGGGAGGCGTCTAATGATGGAGCAGTTCTTC
CASSPGRRLMMEQFF
>TRBV20-1|few|TRBJ2-2|NA
TGCAGTGCGACTACAAACACCGGGGAGCTGTTTTTT
CSATTNTGELFF
>TRBV7-3|NA|TRBJ2-1|TRBD2
TGTGCCAGCAGCTTACGGAGCGGGAGGGAGGATGAGCAGTTCTTC
CASSLRSGREDEQFF
>TRBV20-1|many|TRBJ2-3|NA
TGCAGTGCGATTCTCCCCGGGGGCACAGATACGCAGTATTTT
CSAILPGGTDTQYF
>TRBV18|few|TRBJ1-2|NA
TGTGCCAGCTCACCCCAACAGGGAAATGGCTACACCTTC
CASSPQQGNGYTF
>TRBV6-2/TRBV6-3|NA|TRBJ1-5|TRBD1
TGTGCCAGCGAGGAGGGACAGCTATTCAATCAGCCCCAGCATTTT
CASEEGQLFNQPQHF
>TRBV27|NA|TRBJ1-5|NA
TGTGCCAGCAGGAGGCGGGGGGCGAGCAATCAGCCCCAGCATTTT
CASRRRGASNQPQHF
>TRBV20-1|NA|TRBJ2-1|TRBD2
TGCAGTGCTAGTCCCGCGGGAGTGGGCAATGAGCAGTTCTTC
CSASPAGVGNEQFF
>TRBV29-1|many|TRBJ2-7|NA
TGCAGCGTTCGGGGTCAGAGCTCCTACGAGCAGTACTTC
CSVRGQSSYEQYF
>TRBV20-1|many|TRBJ2-1|TRBD2
TGCAGTGCTAGAGATCCTAGCGGGAGTACCTACAATGAGCAGTTCTTC
CSARDPSGSTYNEQFF
>TRBV6-1|many|TRBJ1-4|TRBD1
TGTGCCAGCACCGCGACAGGGACCCATGAAAAACTGTTTTTT
CASTATGTHEKLFF
>TRBV19|many|TRBJ2-7|NA
TGTGCCAGTAGTAAGGAGGTCGGCCTCACCTACGAGCAGTACTTC
CASSKEVGLTYEQYF
>TRBV29-1|NA|TRBJ1-1|NA
TGCAGCGGGAGGAGGACTGAAGCTTTCTTT
CSGRRTEAFF
>TRBV29-1|NA|TRBJ2-2|NA
TGCAGCGTCCGAATGCCCGGGGAGCTGTTTTTT
CSVRMPGELFF
>TRBV20-1|NA|TRBJ2-3|TRBD2
TGCAGTGCTGTAGCGGGATTGGATACGCAGTATTTT
CSAVAGLDTQYF
>TRBV28|NA|TRBJ2-1|TRBD2
TGTGCCAGCAGTATTCCCGGGACTAGCACAAACAATGAGCAGTTCTTC
CASSIPGTSTNNEQFF
>TRBV3-1|many|TRBJ2-2|TRBD1
TGTGCCAGCAGCCAAGGGACAGGGGATCTCGGGGAGCTGTTTTTT
CASSQGTGDLGELFF
>TRBV5-4|NA|TRBJ2-1|NA
TGTGCCAGCAGCTTGGGAGGGAGTTCCAACAATGAGCAGTTCTTC
CASSLGGSSNNEQFF
>TRBV7-8|few|TRBJ2-2|NA
TGTGCCAGCAGCTTCCAGGGGTCTATGGACACCGGGGAGCTGTTTTTT
CASSFQGSMDTGELFF